A single sample gave rise to the 18 T cell receptor beta chains below, sequenced in a study of CD8 T cells in ankylosing spondylitis. TCRdb re-derived calls from the 5' RACE reads in MiXCR, one entry per CDR3 protein. The sample gives some 340,000 distinct CDR3 sequences, about 15% of which show up once; about 1% is in the top ten. The sample consisted of blood, either unsorted or a sorted T cell fraction (not recorded which). The receptors here all came from a male donor with ankylosing spondylitis or in good health (not recorded which).

This clonotype was counted a few times. CDR3 DNA: TGTGCCAGCAGCGTAGACTACCAAAACATTCAGTACTTC. Protein sequence: CASSVDYQNIQYF. The J gene is TRBJ2-4, the V gene TRBV9; D not resolved. Germline CDR1 reads SGDLS; CDR2 reads YYNGEE. The V gene lost 0 bases and the J gene lost 5 bases, with 6 bases spanning the gap. The CDR3 totals 13 residues.

This clonotype was seen at least ten times. The chain uses TRBV20-1 and TRBJ1-6; the D is unclear. Trimming stripped 2 bases from V and 4 bases from J, with 12 bases between. This CDR3 comprises 15 residues. CDR1 is DFQATT and CDR2 is SNEGSKA in the germline V gene (reference sequence). The CDR3 here is CSARRKSPYNSPLHF. The CDR3 nucleotides read TGCAGTGCTAGAAGGAAAAGCCCTTATAATTCACCCCTCCACTTT.

Only a few counts were recorded for this clonotype. The rearrangement links TRBV19 to TRBJ1-1, with D unclear. CDR1 and CDR2 (germline): LNHDA, SQIVND (reference sequence). Trimming shortened V by 3 bases and J by 3 bases, and 8 bases separated the two germline ends. This CDR3 comprises 13 residues. The CDR3 sequence is CASSISEDTEAFF. As DNA, the CDR3 is TGTGCCAGTAGTATTTCAGAGGACACTGAAGCTTTCTTT.

In its sample, this clonotype was seen a few times. The chain joins TRBV6-4 to TRBJ2-1; 7 bases are a match to TRBD1. This CDR3 contains 15 residues. Germline assignment: CDR1 MRHNA and CDR2 SNTAGT. After removal of 2 bases from V and 3 bases from J, the junction contained 4 bases not matched to a gene. The CDR3 loop is CASSDGTAFYNEQFF. In DNA form, the CDR3 reads TGTGCCAGCAGTGACGGGACAGCCTTCTACAATGAGCAGTTCTTC.

The V and J genes are TRBV6-2 or TRBV6-3 and TRBJ2-4, with D tentatively TRBD2 (6 bases). Germline lookup yields CDR1 MNHEY and CDR2 SVGEGT. V was shortened by 4 bases and J by 0 bases, with 25 bases between the two germline ends. The CDR3 runs 20 residues. The CDR3 DNA reads TGTGCCAGCAGTTGCCTCCTCGAGAGGGTAGCGGTCCTAGCCAAAAACATTCAGTACTTC. Protein: CASSCLLERVAVLAKNIQYF.

This clonotype was found a few times. V is TRBV5-1 and J is TRBJ1-5; the D gene is possibly TRBD1 (5 bases). The germline V gene has CDR1 SGHRS and CDR2 YFSETQ. The CDR3 runs to 14 residues. V was clipped by 7 bases and J by 7 bases, with 18 bases between them. The CDR3 DNA sequence: TGCGCCAGCTCCTCGGGGGGGTTAGGGCAGCCCCAGCATTTT. It yields the protein CASSSGGLGQPQHF.

The rearrangement uses TRBV3-1 and TRBJ1-3; D unresolved. The CDR3 is 14 residues long. From germline, CDR1 is LGHDT and CDR2 YNNKEL (reference sequence). With 2 bases removed from V and 0 bases from J, the gap between germline ends came to 5 bases. The CDR3 coding sequence is TGTGCCAGCAGCCAATGGGGCTCTGGAAACACCATATATTTT. This gives the protein CASSQWGSGNTIYF.

This clonotype has only a few counts. This chain connects TRBV20-1 to TRBJ2-3, with a tentative D call TRBD2 (6 bases). This CDR3 comprises 15 residues. The germline V and J ends were trimmed by 5 bases and 6 bases, with 21 bases remaining between them. CDR1 is DFQATT and CDR2 is SNEGSKA in the germline V gene (reference sequence). The CDR3 spells CSALKGLARVDTQYF. The CDR3 DNA reads as TGCAGTGCTTTAAAGGGGCTAGCGCGTGTGGATACGCAGTATTTT.

This clonotype was observed a handful of times. The J gene is TRBJ1-4, the V gene TRBV12-3 or TRBV12-4; 7 positions match TRBD1. V dropped 9 bases and J dropped 8; count of bases not matched to a gene: 6. The CDR3 length is 12 residues. The CDR3 DNA is TGTGCCAGTAGACAGGGTCCGGAAAAACTGTTTTTT. Translation gives CASRQGPEKLFF.

This rearrangement joins TRBV10-3 to TRBJ1-4; no definite D call. Germline V gene sequence: CDR1 ENHRY, CDR2 SYGVKD. The CDR3 covers 15 residues. Between the trimmed V and J ends, which lost 0 bases and 8 bases, there was a span of 13 bases. The CDR3, as DNA: TGTGCCATCAGTGAGTCCCCGCAGGTTGGAGAAAAACTGTTTTTT. It yields the protein CAISESPQVGEKLFF.

There are a few counts of this clonotype. The V gene is TRBV4-1, the J gene TRBJ2-3, with 8 positions matching TRBD2. CDR3 size: 15 residues. V was clipped by 5 bases and J by 1 base; unmatched bases: 5. Germline lookup yields CDR1 MGHRA and CDR2 YSYEKL. The CDR3 reads CASSIAGWGTDTQYF. The CDR3 DNA follows: TGCGCCAGCAGCATAGCGGGGTGGGGCACAGATACGCAGTATTTT.

The table lists this clonotype with many counts. The rearrangement links TRBV14 to TRBJ2-3, with 7 bases identical to TRBD2. Trimming cost V 2 bases and J 0 bases; bases outside gene matches: 5. There are 16 residues in the CDR3. Germline V gene sequence: CDR1 SGHDN, CDR2 FVKESK. The CDR3 DNA reads as TGTGCCAGCAGCCAAAGTAGCGGGTTTAGCACAGATACGCAGTATTTT. Translation: CASSQSSGFSTDTQYF.

This clonotype was observed a few times. The chain joins TRBV12-3 or TRBV12-4 to TRBJ1-1, with D maybe TRBD1 (5 bases). Trimming shortened V by 8 bases and J by 1 base, and 14 bases separated the two germline ends. This CDR3 has 14 amino acids. CDR3 residues: CASSRGGANTEAFF. The CDR3 region has the DNA TGTGCCAGCTCTCGGGGCGGGGCGAACACTGAAGCTTTCTTT.

The genes are TRBV4-1 and TRBJ2-7; D is ambiguous. This CDR3 is 15 amino acids long. V lost 1 base and J 0 bases, leaving 10 bases between the germline ends. CDR1 and CDR2 (germline): MGHRA, YSYEKL. The CDR3 is CASSQVSAASYEQYF. In DNA form, the CDR3 reads TGCGCCAGCAGCCAAGTATCCGCCGCCTCCTACGAGCAGTACTTC.

This clonotype has just a few counts. The rearrangement uses TRBV7-2 and TRBJ1-2, with a tentative D call TRBD1 (6 bases). Germline CDR1 reads SGHTA; CDR2 reads FQGNSA. The V gene lost 8 bases and the J gene lost 3 bases, with 13 bases spanning the gap. The CDR3 is made up of 13 amino acids. The CDR3 sequence: CASQDRNYYGYTF. In DNA, the CDR3 is TGTGCCAGCCAAGACAGGAACTACTATGGCTACACCTTC.

This clonotype was picked up a small number of times. The chain joins TRBV5-1 to TRBJ2-3, with D possibly TRBD2 on 5 matching bases. In germline, CDR1 is SGHRS, CDR2 YFSETQ. The CDR3 spans 14 residues. Trimming removed 4 bases at V and 2 bases at J, with 11 bases between. CDR3 residues: CASSPLGNTDTQYF. CDR3 in DNA: TGCGCCAGCAGCCCCCTCGGGAACACAGATACGCAGTATTTT.

The V gene is TRBV5-1, the J gene TRBJ2-5; D gene unclear. The CDR3 covers 14 residues. Germline V lookup: CDR1 SGHRS, CDR2 YFSETQ. Between the trimmed V and J ends, which lost 0 bases and 3 bases, there was a span of 9 bases. The CDR3: CASSLGGEEETQYF. CDR3 coding DNA: TGCGCCAGCAGCTTGGGGGGTGAAGAAGAGACCCAGTACTTC. Filled out from reference TRBV5-1 and TRBJ2-5, the complete variable domain reads KAGVTQTPRYLIKTRGQQVTLSCSPISGHRSVSWYQQTPGQGLQFLFEYFSETQRNKGNFPGRFSGRQFSNSRSEMNVSTLELGDSALYLCASSLGGEEETQYFGPGTRLLVL.

This sequence joins TRBV20-1 and TRBJ2-5; perhaps TRBD2 as D (5 bases). Germline V gene sequence: CDR1 DFQATT, CDR2 SNEGSKA (reference sequence). CDR3 length: 14 amino acids. The V and J ends lost 0 bases and 4 bases respectively, with 12 bases between them. CDR3 residues: CSARDPRAGETQYF. In nucleotides, the CDR3 is TGCAGTGCTAGAGATCCCCGGGCGGGAGAGACCCAGTACTTC.